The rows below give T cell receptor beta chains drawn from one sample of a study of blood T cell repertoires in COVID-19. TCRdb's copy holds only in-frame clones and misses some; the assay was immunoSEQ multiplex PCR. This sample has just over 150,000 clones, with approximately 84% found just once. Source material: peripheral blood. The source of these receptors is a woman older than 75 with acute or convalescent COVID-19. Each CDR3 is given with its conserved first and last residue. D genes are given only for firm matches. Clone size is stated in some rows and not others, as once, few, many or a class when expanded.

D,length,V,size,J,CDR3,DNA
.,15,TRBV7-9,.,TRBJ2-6,CASSFGNSGANVLTF,TGTGCCAGCAGCTTCGGGAACTCTGGGGCCAACGTCCTGACTTTC
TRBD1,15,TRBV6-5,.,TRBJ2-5,CASSQPGTGSETQYF,TGTGCCAGCAGTCAACCCGGGACAGGGTCGGAGACCCAGTACTTC
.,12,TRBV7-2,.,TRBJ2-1,CASSQGLFEQFF,TGTGCCAGCAGCCAGGGACTCTTTGAGCAGTTCTTC
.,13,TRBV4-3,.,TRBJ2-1,CASSQEGRGEQFF,TGCGCCAGCAGCCAAGAAGGTCGGGGTGAGCAGTTCTTC
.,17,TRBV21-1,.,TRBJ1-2,CASQWGGIRWGNYGYTF,TGTGCCAGCCAATGGGGAGGTATTCGATGGGGAAACTATGGCTACACCTTC
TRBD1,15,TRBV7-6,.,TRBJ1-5,CASSLGTGFNQPQHF,TGTGCCAGCAGCTTAGGGACAGGGTTCAATCAGCCCCAGCATTTT
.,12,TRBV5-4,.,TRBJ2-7,CASSLGLGEQYF,TGTGCCAGCAGCTTGGGACTAGGCGAGCAGTACTTC
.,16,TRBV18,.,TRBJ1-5,CASSPQEGLVVQPQHF,TGTGCCAGCTCACCACAGGAGGGTCTTGTCGTTCAGCCCCAGCATTTT
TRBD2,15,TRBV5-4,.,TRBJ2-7,CASSLGLAGLYEQYF,TGTGCCAGCAGCTTGGGTTTAGCGGGCCTCTACGAGCAGTACTTC
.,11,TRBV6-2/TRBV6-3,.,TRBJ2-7,CASRYEGEWYF,TGTGCCAGCAGATACGAGGGGGAATGGTACTTC
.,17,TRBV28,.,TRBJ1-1,CASSLGQGLLMPTEAFF,TGTGCCAGCAGTTTAGGTCAGGGGCTCCTCATGCCCACTGAAGCTTTCTTT
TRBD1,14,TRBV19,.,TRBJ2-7,CASSNLGQTYEQYF,TGTGCCAGTAGTAACCTGGGACAGACCTACGAGCAGTACTTC
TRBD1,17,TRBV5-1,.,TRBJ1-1,CASSLWGQGSSYTEAFF,TGCGCCAGCAGCTTGTGGGGACAGGGGAGTTCATACACTGAAGCTTTCTTT
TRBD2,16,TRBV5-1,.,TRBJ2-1,CASSSGGTSDYNEQFF,TGCGCCAGCAGCTCGGGTGGGACTAGCGATTACAATGAGCAGTTCTTC
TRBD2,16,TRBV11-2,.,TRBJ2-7,CASSFDSGKFFYEQYF,TGTGCCAGCAGCTTTGATAGCGGGAAGTTTTTCTACGAGCAGTACTTC
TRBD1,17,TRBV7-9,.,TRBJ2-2,CASSPRTGRGKTGELFF,TGTGCCAGCAGCCCAAGGACAGGGCGGGGAAAGACCGGGGAGCTGTTTTTT
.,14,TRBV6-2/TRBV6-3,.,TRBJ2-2,CASSPTTRTGELFF,TGTGCCAGCAGCCCGACTACACGTACCGGGGAGCTGTTTTTT
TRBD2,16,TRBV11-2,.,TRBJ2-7,CASSSLTSGGAYEQYF,TGTGCCAGCAGCTCACTGACTAGCGGGGGGGCCTACGAGCAGTACTTC
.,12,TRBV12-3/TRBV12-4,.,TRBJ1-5,CASSPADGPQHF,TGTGCCAGCAGCCCTGCAGATGGGCCCCAGCATTTT
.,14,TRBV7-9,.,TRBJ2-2,CASSLEENTGELFF,TGTGCCAGCAGCTTGGAGGAGAACACCGGGGAGCTGTTTTTT
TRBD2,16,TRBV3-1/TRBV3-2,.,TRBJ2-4,CASSQGLLAGENIQYF,TGTGCCAGCAGCCAAGGGCTTCTAGCGGGAGAAAACATTCAGTACTTC
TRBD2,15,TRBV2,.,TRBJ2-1,CASSGGLAGYNEQFF,TGTGCCAGCAGTGGGGGCCTAGCGGGTTACAATGAGCAGTTCTTC
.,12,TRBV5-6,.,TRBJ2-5,CASSLAGETQYF,TGTGCCAGCAGCTTGGCGGGGGAGACCCAGTACTTC
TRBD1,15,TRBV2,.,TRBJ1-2,CASSERGTGRYGYTF,TGTGCCAGCAGTGAAAGAGGGACAGGACGCTATGGCTACACCTTC
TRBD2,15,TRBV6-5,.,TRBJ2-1,CASSYSPSGRNEQFF,TGTGCCAGCAGTTATTCCCCTAGCGGGAGAAATGAGCAGTTCTTC
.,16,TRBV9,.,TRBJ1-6,CASSVDLDSLNSPLHF,TGTGCCAGCAGCGTAGATTTGGACAGTCTTAATTCACCCCTCCACTTT
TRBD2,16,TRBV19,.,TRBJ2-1,CASSIRTSGSRTEQFF,TGTGCCAGTAGTATCCGGACTAGCGGGAGTAGGACTGAGCAGTTCTTC
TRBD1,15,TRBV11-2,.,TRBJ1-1,CASSQQTGMNTEAFF,TGTGCCAGCAGCCAACAGACAGGGATGAACACTGAAGCTTTCTTT
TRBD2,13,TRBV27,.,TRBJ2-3,CASTPTSEDTQYF,TGTGCCAGCACTCCGACTAGCGAGGATACGCAGTATTTT
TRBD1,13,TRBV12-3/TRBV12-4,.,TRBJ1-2,CASSWGQFQGYTF,TGTGCCAGCAGTTGGGGACAGTTCCAAGGCTACACCTTC
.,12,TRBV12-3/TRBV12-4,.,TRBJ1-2,CASSLGRGGYTF,TGTGCCAGCAGTTTAGGAAGAGGTGGCTACACCTTC
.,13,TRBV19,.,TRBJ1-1,CASSVLWGAEAFF,TGTGCCAGTAGCGTCCTCTGGGGGGCTGAAGCTTTCTTT
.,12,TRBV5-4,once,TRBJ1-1,CASSLENREAFF,TGTGCCAGCAGCTTGGAGAATCGGGAAGCTTTCTTT
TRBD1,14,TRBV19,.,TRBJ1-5,CASSPVRGQQPQHF,TGTGCCAGTAGTCCCGTCAGGGGGCAGCAGCCCCAGCATTTT
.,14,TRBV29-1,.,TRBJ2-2,CSVSTGSLTGELFF,TGCAGCGTTTCAACCGGGTCCCTCACCGGGGAGCTGTTTTTT
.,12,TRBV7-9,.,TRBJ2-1,CASSLRGREQFF,TGTGCCAGCAGCTTAAGAGGGAGAGAGCAGTTCTTC
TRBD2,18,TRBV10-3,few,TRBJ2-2,CAISDPRTSGSPTGELFF,TGTGCCATCAGTGACCCCCGGACTAGCGGGAGCCCCACCGGGGAGCTGTTTTTT
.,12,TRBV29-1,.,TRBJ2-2,CSVAASPGELFF,TGCAGCGTTGCGGCTAGCCCCGGGGAGCTGTTTTTT
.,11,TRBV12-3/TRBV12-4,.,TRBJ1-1,CAVGRSAEAFF,TGTGCCGTGGGGCGAAGCGCTGAAGCTTTCTTT
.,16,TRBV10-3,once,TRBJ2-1,CAIREHRANSYNEQFF,TGTGCCATCAGGGAACACAGGGCTAACTCCTACAATGAGCAGTTCTTC
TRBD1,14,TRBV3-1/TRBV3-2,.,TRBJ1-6,CASSHPGQSVYLHF,TGTGCCAGCAGTCATCCGGGACAGAGCGTCTACCTCCACTTT
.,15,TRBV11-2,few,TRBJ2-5,CASSLESGYFETQYF,TGTGCCAGCAGCTTAGAGTCCGGGTATTTCGAGACCCAGTACTTC
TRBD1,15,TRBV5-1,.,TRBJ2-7,CASSVLGQGAAEQYF,TGCGCCAGCAGCGTTTTGGGACAGGGGGCTGCCGAGCAGTACTTC
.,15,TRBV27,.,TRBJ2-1,CASSFKETTNNEQFF,TGTGCCAGCAGTTTTAAGGAGACTACAAACAATGAGCAGTTCTTC
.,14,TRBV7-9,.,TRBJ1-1,CASSLERVLQKAFF,TGTGCCAGCAGCTTAGAGAGGGTCTTGCAGAAAGCTTTCTTT
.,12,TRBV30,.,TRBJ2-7,CAWRDYTYEQYF,TGTGCCTGGAGGGACTATACCTACGAGCAGTACTTC
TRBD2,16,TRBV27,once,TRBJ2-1,CASSLTLAGVDNEQFF,TGTGCCAGCAGTTTAACTCTAGCGGGAGTTGACAATGAGCAGTTCTTC
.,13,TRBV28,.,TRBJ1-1,CASSQDSYYEAFF,TGTGCCAGCAGCCAGGACAGTTACTATGAAGCTTTCTTT
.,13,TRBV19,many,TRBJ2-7,CASSLGQNYEQYF,TGTGCCAGTAGTCTCGGACAGAACTACGAGCAGTACTTC
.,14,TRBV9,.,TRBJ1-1,CASSSGPLNTEAFF,TGTGCCAGCAGCAGCGGGCCGCTGAACACTGAAGCTTTCTTT
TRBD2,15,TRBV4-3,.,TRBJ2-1,CASMKREGPYNEQFF,TGCGCCAGCATGAAGCGGGAGGGCCCCTACAATGAGCAGTTCTTC
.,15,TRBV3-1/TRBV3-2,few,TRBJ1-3,CASSQEAPGGNTIYF,TGTGCCAGCAGCCAAGAGGCGCCCGGGGGGAACACCATATATTTT
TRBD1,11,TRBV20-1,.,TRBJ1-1,CSAYRGSEAFF,TGCAGTGCTTACAGGGGTTCTGAAGCTTTCTTT